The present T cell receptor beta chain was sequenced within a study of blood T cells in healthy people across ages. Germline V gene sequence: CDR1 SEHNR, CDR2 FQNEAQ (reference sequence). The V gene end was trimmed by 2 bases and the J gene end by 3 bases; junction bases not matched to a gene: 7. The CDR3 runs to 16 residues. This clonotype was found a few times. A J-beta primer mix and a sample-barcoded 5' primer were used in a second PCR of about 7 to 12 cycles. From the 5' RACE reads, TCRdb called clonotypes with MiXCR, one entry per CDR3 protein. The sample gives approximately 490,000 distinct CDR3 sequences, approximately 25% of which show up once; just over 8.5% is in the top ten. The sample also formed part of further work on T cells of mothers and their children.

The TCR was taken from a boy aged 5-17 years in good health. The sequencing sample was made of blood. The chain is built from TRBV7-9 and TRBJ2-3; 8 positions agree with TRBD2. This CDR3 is CASSLLVAGRTDTQYF. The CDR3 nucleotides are TGTGCCAGCAGCTTACTGGTAGCGGGGAGAACAGATACGCAGTATTTT.